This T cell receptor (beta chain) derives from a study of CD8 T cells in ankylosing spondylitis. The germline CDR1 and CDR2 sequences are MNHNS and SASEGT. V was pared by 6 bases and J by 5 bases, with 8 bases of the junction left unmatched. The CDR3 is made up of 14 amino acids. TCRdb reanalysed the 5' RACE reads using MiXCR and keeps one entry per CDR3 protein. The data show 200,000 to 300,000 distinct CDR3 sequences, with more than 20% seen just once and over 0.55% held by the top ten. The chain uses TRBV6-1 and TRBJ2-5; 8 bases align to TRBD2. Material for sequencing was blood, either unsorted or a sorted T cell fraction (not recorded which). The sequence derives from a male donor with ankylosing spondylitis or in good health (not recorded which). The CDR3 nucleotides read TGTGCCAGCAGACCGGGACTAGGTTCCGAGACCCAGTACTTC. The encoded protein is CASRPGLGSETQYF.